The 5 T cell receptor beta chains given below trace back to one sample, sequenced in a study of blood T cell repertoires in COVID-19. Measured with immunoSEQ multiplex PCR; TCRdb has only the in-frame clones, and not every one. The sample comprises 150,000 to 180,000 clones, over 75% of which are singletons, and 0.55% to 0.75% rests with the top ten. Input material: peripheral blood. These receptors all come from a man aged 55-75 years with COVID-19, enrolled during active disease.

The rearrangement links TRBV6-5 to TRBJ2-3, with TRBD1 matching over 8 bases. The CDR3 has 15 residues. CDR1 and CDR2 from the germline V gene are MNHEY and SVGAGI. V lost 6 bases and J lost 8; bases outside the gene matches: 13. The CDR3 nucleotides read TGTGCCAGCAGCCTGGACAGGGAGCCCACCGTTACGCAGTATTTT. Protein sequence: CASSLDREPTVTQYF.

The chain couples TRBV7-2 to TRBJ1-6; 8 nucleotides agree with TRBD1. From germline, CDR1 is SGHTA and CDR2 FQGNSA. The trim removed 5 bases at V and 14 bases at J, leaving 11 bases unmatched. CDR3 length: 14 residues. The CDR3 DNA reads TGTGCCAGCAGCCATGGACAGGGTTTGTTCACCCTCCACTTT. As protein: CASSHGQGLFTLHF.

There are a few counts of this clone. The chain uses TRBV5-4 and TRBJ2-5; tentative D call: TRBD2 (6 bases). V was shortened by 4 bases and J by 5 bases, with 18 bases between the two germline ends. Germline V gene data show CDR1 as SGHNT and CDR2 as YYREEE (reference sequence). The CDR3 runs 15 residues. CDR3 sequence (DNA): TGTGCCAGCAGCCGGAGTGGGGAGGCGGGCGAGACCCAGTACTTC. It translates to CASSRSGEAGETQYF.

The gene calls are TRBV5-1 and TRBJ1-2; D ambiguous. The CDR3 runs to 14 residues. Germline lookup yields CDR1 SGHRS and CDR2 YFSETQ. V gave up 4 bases and J gave up 6 bases, with 16 bases separating them. The CDR3, as DNA: TGCGCCAGCAGCAGCGGGCGACCCCTCAATGGCTACACCTTC. Translation: CASSSGRPLNGYTF.

The genes are TRBV6-1 and TRBJ2-1, with D perhaps matching TRBD2 (5 bases). Germline loops: CDR1 MNHNS, CDR2 SASEGT. The CDR3 is made up of 15 amino acids. V was cut by 3 bases and J by 7 bases, with 16 bases left in between. The CDR3 loop is CASSDVPGSPNEQFF. CDR3 coding DNA: TGTGCCAGCAGTGACGTACCGGGATCCCCAAATGAGCAGTTCTTC.